This T cell receptor (beta chain) was found in a study of blood T cells in healthy people across ages. Study-level results: Greater diversity and more naive CD4+ cells were seen in long-lived donors than in aged donors.

Remarks on this clonotype: What it binds is not known.

A sample-barcoded 5' primer and a J-beta primer mix were used in a second PCR of about 7 to 12 cycles. TCRdb reanalysed the 5' RACE reads using MiXCR and keeps one entry per CDR3 protein. This repertoire shows under 950,000 distinct CDR3 sequences, 20% to 25% found once; its top ten account for approximately 20%. With V trimmed by 3 bases and J by 3 bases, 5 bases remained unmatched. The CDR3 has 15 amino acids. Total RNA extraction produced at least 5.5 micrograms (per sample) for the study. The V gene is TRBV12-3 or TRBV12-4, the J gene TRBJ2-1; 7 bases are a match to TRBD1. This sequence originates from a man in his 70s in good health. Sequenced sample: blood. The DNA of the CDR3 is TGTGCCAGCAGTTTTGGTCAGGGGGTCTACAATGAGCAGTTCTTC. Protein: CASSFGQGVYNEQFF.